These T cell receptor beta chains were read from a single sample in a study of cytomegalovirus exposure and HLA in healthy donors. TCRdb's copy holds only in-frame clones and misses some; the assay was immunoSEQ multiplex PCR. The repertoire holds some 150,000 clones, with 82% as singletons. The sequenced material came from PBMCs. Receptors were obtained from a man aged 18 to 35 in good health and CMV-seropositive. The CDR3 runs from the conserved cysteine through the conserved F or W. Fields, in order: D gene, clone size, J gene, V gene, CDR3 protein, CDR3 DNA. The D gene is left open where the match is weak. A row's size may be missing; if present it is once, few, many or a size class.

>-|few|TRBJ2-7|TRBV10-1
CASSPAGSYEQYF
TGCGCCAGCAGCCCCGCAGGCAGCTACGAGCAGTACTTC
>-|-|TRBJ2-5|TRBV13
CASSYLMRWETQYF
TGTGCCAGCAGCTATCTAATGAGATGGGAGACCCAGTACTTC
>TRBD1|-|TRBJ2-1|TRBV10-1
CASSELGPGQGNEQFF
TGCGCCAGCAGTGAGCTAGGACCGGGACAGGGAAATGAGCAGTTCTTC
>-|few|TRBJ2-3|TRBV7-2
CASSLVSTDTQYF
TGTGCCAGCAGCTTAGTCTCCACAGATACGCAGTATTTT
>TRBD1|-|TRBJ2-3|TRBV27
CASGDRGKSTDTQYF
TGTGCCAGCGGGGACAGGGGAAAGAGTACAGATACGCAGTATTTT
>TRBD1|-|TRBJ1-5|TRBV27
CASRTGTGDSNQPQHF
TGTGCCAGCAGGACCGGGACAGGGGATAGCAATCAGCCCCAGCATTTT
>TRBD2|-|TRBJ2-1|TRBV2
CASSEDLAGGLNEQFF
TGTGCCAGCAGTGAAGACCTAGCGGGAGGGCTAAATGAGCAGTTCTTC
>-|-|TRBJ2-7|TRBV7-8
CASSLTVYEQYF
TGTGCCAGCAGCTTGACAGTCTACGAGCAGTACTTC
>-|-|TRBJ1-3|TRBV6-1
CASRAVGGNTIYF
TGTGCCAGCCGAGCGGTAGGCGGAAACACCATATATTTT
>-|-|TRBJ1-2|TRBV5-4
CASSFLGEDYGYTF
TGTGCCAGCAGTTTCCTAGGGGAAGACTATGGCTACACCTTC
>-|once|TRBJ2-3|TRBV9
CASSVSAETDTQYF
TGTGCCAGCAGCGTTAGCGCCGAGACAGATACGCAGTATTTT
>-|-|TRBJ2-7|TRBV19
CASSGSGSIVYEQYF
TGTGCCAGTAGTGGGAGCGGTTCCATCGTTTACGAGCAGTACTTC
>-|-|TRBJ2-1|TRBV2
CAQKPSILGNEQFF
TGTGCCCAAAAACCCTCGATACTAGGGAATGAGCAGTTCTTC
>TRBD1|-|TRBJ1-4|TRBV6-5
CASSWGQGDNEKLFF
TGTGCCAGCAGTTGGGGACAGGGGGATAATGAAAAACTGTTTTTT
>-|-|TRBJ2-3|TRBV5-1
CASSSQDSDTQYF
TGCGCCAGCAGCAGCCAGGACTCAGATACGCAGTATTTT
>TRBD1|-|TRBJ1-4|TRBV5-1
CASSVGTGVNEKLFF
TGCGCCAGCAGCGTCGGGACAGGGGTTAATGAAAAACTGTTTTTT
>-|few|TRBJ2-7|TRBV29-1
CSVGGYYEQYF
TGCAGCGTTGGAGGTTACTACGAGCAGTACTTC
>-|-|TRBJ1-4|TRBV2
CASSVWGLANEKLFF
TGTGCCAGCAGTGTCTGGGGCCTCGCTAATGAAAAACTGTTTTTT
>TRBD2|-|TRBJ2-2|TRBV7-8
CASSRGTSGVPPGELFF
TGTGCCAGCAGCCGAGGGACTAGCGGGGTTCCACCCGGGGAGCTGTTTTTT
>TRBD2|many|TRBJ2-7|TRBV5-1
CASSLTAGGGYEQYF
TGCGCCAGCAGCTTGACGGCGGGGGGAGGCTACGAGCAGTACTTC
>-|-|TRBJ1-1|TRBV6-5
CASKNRDRNTEAFF
TGTGCCAGCAAAAACAGGGACCGGAACACTGAAGCTTTCTTT
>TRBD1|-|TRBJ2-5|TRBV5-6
CASSSSTGSEEETQYF
TGTGCCAGCAGCTCCTCGACAGGGTCAGAGGAAGAGACCCAGTACTTC